These 29 T cell receptor beta chains originate from one sample sequenced in a study of T cell responses to AZD1222 COVID-19 vaccine. Sequencing used immunoSEQ multiplex PCR; TCRdb keeps in-frame clones, though not all of them. The sample records 160,000 or so clones, roughly 90% being singletons. The source was peripheral blood, collected 28 days after the second AZD1222 dose. The receptor source for this set is an adult who received the AZD1222 COVID-19 vaccine.

The genes are TRBV3-1 (or the pseudogene TRBV3-2) and TRBJ1-2; D is uncertain. The CDR3 is 15 residues long. Germline V gene sequence: CDR1 LGHDT, CDR2 YNNKEL (reference sequence). Deletions cut 0 bases from V and 4 bases from J, with 12 bases between. This CDR3 is CASSQDSDPFYGYTF. DNA of the CDR3: TGTGCCAGCAGCCAAGATAGCGACCCTTTCTATGGCTACACCTTC.

The chain has TRBV5-1 and TRBJ1-3; the D gene is possibly TRBD1 (6 bases). The length of the CDR3 is 16 residues. V lost 0 bases and J lost 4, with 14 bases in between. Germline V gene data show CDR1 as SGHRS and CDR2 as YFSETQ. The CDR3 sequence is CASSLEGGVQGNTIYF. The DNA for the CDR3 is TGCGCCAGCAGCTTGGAAGGGGGGGTCCAAGGAAACACCATATATTTT.

This chain uses TRBV19 with TRBJ1-4; D is unresolved. With 5 bases removed from V and 11 bases from J, the gap between germline ends came to 6 bases. CDR1 and CDR2 from the germline V gene are LNHDA and SQIVND (reference sequence). This CDR3 is 10 amino acids long. CDR3 region: CASSRAKLFF. In nucleotides, the CDR3 is TGTGCCAGTAGTCGGGCGAAACTGTTTTTT.

The V call is TRBV4-3, the J call TRBJ1-5; TRBD1 matches at 10 bases. J lost 2 bases, V lost 4 bases, and 2 bases had no gene match. This CDR3 region has 15 residues. Germline-derived CDR1 and CDR2 are LGHNA and YSLEER. The CDR3 is CASSRDRGRNQPQHF. The CDR3 nucleotides read TGCGCCAGCAGCCGCGACAGGGGGCGCAATCAGCCCCAGCATTTT.

Here the CDR3 DNA reads TGTGCCAGCAGTTTATCCCGACAGGGGAACTATGGCTACACCTTC. Translating gives CASSLSRQGNYGYTF. The chain uses TRBV27 and TRBJ1-2, with 8 bases fitting TRBD1. Germline V gene lookup returns CDR1 MNHEY and CDR2 SMNVEV (reference sequence). The CDR3 has 15 residues. J lost 2 bases, V lost 0 bases, and 2 bases had no gene match.

For the CDR3, the DNA is TGTGCCAGCAGCTGGGGGGGCCGAGAGACCCAGTACTTC. Translation: CASSWGGRETQYF. The chain is built from TRBV12-3 or TRBV12-4 and TRBJ2-5; possibly TRBD2 for D (7 bases). CDR3 length equals 13 residues. The ends were cut back, 6 bases at V and 4 bases at J, with 12 bases in the middle.

The rearrangement links TRBV7-2 to TRBJ1-1; tentative D call: TRBD1 (6 bases). Germline assignment: CDR1 SGHTA and CDR2 FQGNSA. V lost 6 bases, J lost 7 bases, and 18 bases lay in between. This CDR3 is 14 amino acids long. The CDR3 reads CASRPRGGQLEAFF. CDR3 sequence (DNA): TGTGCCAGCAGACCTCGGGGAGGACAGCTTGAAGCTTTCTTT. The full variable domain, completed using reference TRBV7-2 and TRBJ1-1, is GAGVSQSPSNKVTEKGKDVELRCDPISGHTALYWYRQSLGQGLEFLIYFQGNSAPDKSGLPSDRFSAERTGGSVSTLTIQRTQQEDSAVYLCASRPRGGQLEAFFGQGTRLTVV.

The chain links TRBV15 to TRBJ2-1; 9 positions agree with TRBD1. V gave up 2 bases and J gave up 7 bases; unmatched junction bases: 3. This CDR3 contains 14 residues. Per germline, CDR1 LNHNV and CDR2 YYDKDF (reference sequence). The CDR3 loop is CATSRLDRGNEQFF. CDR3 in DNA: TGTGCCACCAGCAGACTGGACAGGGGTAATGAGCAGTTCTTC.

The chain links TRBV6-1 to TRBJ2-7, with TRBD1 identical over 9 bases. Germline lookup yields CDR1 MNHNS and CDR2 SASEGT. After removal of 0 bases from V and 4 bases from J, the junction contained 7 bases not matched to a gene. This CDR3 region has 16 residues. The CDR3 loop reads CASSEALDRGVYEQYF. The CDR3 DNA follows: TGTGCCAGCAGTGAAGCCCTGGACAGGGGTGTGTACGAGCAGTACTTC.

The chain carries TRBV3-1 (or the pseudogene TRBV3-2) and TRBJ2-3; D is ambiguous. This CDR3 is 13 amino acids long. V was clipped by 5 bases and J by 0 bases, with 6 bases between them. CDR1 and CDR2 (germline): LGHDT, YNNKEL (reference sequence). DNA of the CDR3: TGTGCCAGCAGCGATTTTAGCACAGATACGCAGTATTTT. Its protein is CASSDFSTDTQYF.

The chain uses TRBV19 and TRBJ1-2; maybe TRBD1 (5 bases). Deletions cut 7 bases from V and 4 bases from J, with 22 bases between. The V gene's germline CDR1 is LNHDA and CDR2 SQIVND (reference sequence). The CDR3 runs to 16 residues. CDR3 amino acids: CASTNRSFSGGYGYTF. The CDR3 nucleotides are TGTGCCAGTACGAACAGGTCGTTCTCCGGCGGCTATGGCTACACCTTC. The full variable domain, its missing parts supplied by reference TRBV19 and TRBJ1-2, is DGGITQSPKYLFRKEGQNVTLSCEQNLNHDAMYWYRQDPGQGLRLIYYSQIVNDFQKGDIAEGYSVSREKKESFPLTVTSAQKNPTAFYLCASTNRSFSGGYGYTFGSGTRLTVV.

The chain employs TRBV21-1 and TRBJ1-2; TRBD1, the table's D call, lacks a check against the DNA. TRBV21-1 is a known pseudogene. The length of the CDR3 is 13 residues. The CDR3 sequence: CASSKDRVYGYTF. The CDR3 coding sequence is TGTGCCAGCAGCAAGGACAGGGTCTATGGCTACACCTTC.

The genes are TRBV30 and TRBJ2-7, with D uncertain. CDR1 is GTSNPN, CDR2 SVGIG, per germline (reference sequence). Trimming removed 2 bases at V and 4 bases at J, with 6 bases between. The CDR3 has 11 amino acids. CDR3 region: CAWSQPYEQYF. CDR3 sequence (DNA): TGTGCCTGGAGTCAACCATACGAGCAGTACTTC.

The chain carries TRBV5-5 and TRBJ2-1, with TRBD2 matching 11 bases. Germline assignment: CDR1 SGHKS and CDR2 YYEKEE (reference sequence). The V and J ends lost 6 bases and 3 bases, in that order; junction bases with no gene match: 17. CDR3 size: 19 residues. The CDR3 DNA is TGTGCCAGCAACAAGGTCGGTTTAGCGGGGGGGTTTTTCTACAATGAGCAGTTCTTC. This sequence encodes CASNKVGLAGGFFYNEQFF.

V usage is TRBV6-5 and J usage is TRBJ1-2, with D unresolved. V lost 2 bases and J 2 bases, leaving 6 bases between the germline ends. The CDR3 is 13 amino acids. Per germline, CDR1 MNHEY and CDR2 SVGAGI. CDR3 DNA: TGTGCCAGCAGTTACGATAGGAACTATGGCTACACCTTC. Amino acids: CASSYDRNYGYTF.

The chain combines TRBV7-8 with TRBJ2-1, with D uncertain. The ends were cut back, 5 bases at V and 6 bases at J, with 11 bases in the middle. Germline CDR1 is SGHVS and CDR2 is FQNEAQ. The CDR3 is made up of 13 amino acids. In DNA form, the CDR3 reads TGTGCCAGCAGCCAGACGGTGGGCAATGAGCAGTTCTTC. Protein sequence: CASSQTVGNEQFF.

The rearrangement uses TRBV19 and TRBJ1-5, with no clear D. The ends were cut back, 3 bases at V and 9 bases at J, with 9 bases in the middle. This CDR3 contains 12 residues. Germline V lookup: CDR1 LNHDA, CDR2 SQIVND (reference sequence). The CDR3 reads CASSMEAGPQHF. The CDR3 DNA follows: TGTGCCAGTAGTATGGAGGCGGGGCCCCAGCATTTT.

The CDR3 DNA sequence: TGTGCCAGCAGTTACTTTGGGGGTCGAAACAATGAGCAGTTCTTC. Residues: CASSYFGGRNNEQFF. The chain links TRBV6-5 to TRBJ2-1, with D perhaps TRBD1 or TRBD2 (5 bases each). This CDR3 is built from 15 residues. The germline V gene encodes CDR1 MNHEY and CDR2 SVGAGI. Trimming removed 1 base at V and 5 bases at J, with 12 bases between.

The rearrangement uses TRBV29-1 and TRBJ1-2; D might be TRBD1 (5 bases). The CDR3 totals 20 residues. Trimming took off 1 base at V and 2 bases at J, with 29 bases between the two ends. The germline gives CDR1 SQVTM, CDR2 ANQGSEA. In nucleotides, the CDR3 is TGCAGCGTTGAAGTTAGGTCCGTGACCGGGACCCCGTCGTTCAACTATGGCTACACCTTC. Encoded protein: CSVEVRSVTGTPSFNYGYTF.

This chain uses TRBV5-1 with TRBJ1-1, with D maybe TRBD1 (5 bases). With 0 bases removed from V and 8 bases from J, the gap between germline ends came to 11 bases. CDR1 is SGHRS, CDR2 YFSETQ, per germline. This CDR3 has 13 amino acids. Written as DNA, the CDR3 is TGCGCCAGCAGCTTGGAGTCGGGGCAGGAAGCTTTCTTT. Encoded protein: CASSLESGQEAFF.

CDR3 sequence (DNA): TGCGCCAGCAGCCTCAACAGGAACTCCTATAATTCACCCCTCCACTTT. Translation: CASSLNRNSYNSPLHF. The V and J genes are TRBV5-1 and TRBJ1-6, with a possible D match to TRBD1 (5 bases). Trimming cost V 4 bases and J 0 bases, with 11 bases left between them. Germline V lookup: CDR1 SGHRS, CDR2 YFSETQ. This CDR3 has 16 amino acids.

This chain joins TRBV5-1 and TRBJ2-6; TRBD1 matches at 8 bases. This CDR3 is 16 amino acids long. J lost 0 bases, V lost 7 bases, and 6 bases had no gene match. Germline V CDR1 and CDR2: SGHRS, YFSETQ. The CDR3 reads CASEQGESSGANVLTF. The CDR3 region has the DNA TGCGCCAGCGAACAGGGGGAGAGCTCTGGGGCCAACGTCCTGACTTTC.

This clone was observed a handful of times. The CDR3 DNA reads TGCGCCAGCAGCCTCGGACAGGGAGGGTCTGACGAGCAGTACTTC. Encoded protein: CASSLGQGGSDEQYF. The chain employs TRBV5-1 and TRBJ2-7, with a possible D match to TRBD1 (8 bases). This CDR3 is 15 amino acids long. V was shortened by 4 bases and J by 5 bases, with 19 bases between the two germline ends. Per the germline V gene, CDR1 is SGHRS and CDR2 is YFSETQ. Variable domain in full (rest from reference TRBV5-1 and TRBJ2-7): KAGVTQTPRYLIKTRGQQVTLSCSPISGHRSVSWYQQTPGQGLQFLFEYFSETQRNKGNFPGRFSGRQFSNSRSEMNVSTLELGDSALYLCASSLGQGGSDEQYFGPGTRLTVT.

V is TRBV5-6 and J is TRBJ1-2, with 11 bases lining up with TRBD1. The J segment lost 5 bases and the V segment lost 1 base, leaving 13 bases of the junction unmatched. The CDR3 runs 18 residues. Germline CDR1 SGHDT, CDR2 YYEEEE. The CDR3 bases are TGTGCCAGCAGCTTGTGGGGAAGGACAGGGGGCTTAAGATATGGCTACACCTTC. This gives the protein CASSLWGRTGGLRYGYTF.

The rearrangement links TRBV5-4 to TRBJ1-1; D is unclear. This CDR3 has 15 residues. Germline V gene data show CDR1 as SGHNT and CDR2 as YYREEE (reference sequence). V lost 3 bases and J lost 8, with 20 bases in between. The CDR3 DNA follows: TGTGCCAGCAGCTCTTCTATCGACGACATCCTCGAAGCTTTCTTT. It translates to CASSSSIDDILEAFF.

J is TRBJ1-5 and V is TRBV6-5; D is unresolved. Germline CDR1 is MNHEY and CDR2 is SVGAGI. V was clipped by 6 bases and J by 1 base, with 13 bases between them. The CDR3 is made up of 15 amino acids. CDR3 coding DNA: TGTGCCAGCAGCAATAGGTTGGGGAGCAATCAGCCCCAGCATTTT. The encoded protein is CASSNRLGSNQPQHF.

The chain carries TRBV4-2 and TRBJ1-3; D is perhaps TRBD1 (5 bases). The germline V gene encodes CDR1 LGHNA and CDR2 YNFKEQ. Trimming cost V 0 bases and J 4 bases, with 10 bases left between them. The length of the CDR3 is 15 residues. The CDR3 sequence is CASSQDAGHGNTIYF. The CDR3, as DNA: TGTGCCAGCAGCCAAGATGCAGGGCACGGAAACACCATATATTTT.

This chain links TRBV19 with TRBJ2-2, with D tentatively TRBD1 (5 bases). This CDR3 is built from 13 residues. Germline V CDR1 and CDR2: LNHDA, SQIVND (reference sequence). V lost 1 base, J lost 6 bases, and 6 bases lay in between. CDR3 in DNA: TGTGCCAGTAGTATAGGCAGGGCCGGGGAGCTGTTTTTT. Its translation is CASSIGRAGELFF. The whole variable domain, filled in from reference TRBV19 and TRBJ2-2, reads DGGITQSPKYLFRKEGQNVTLSCEQNLNHDAMYWYRQDPGQGLRLIYYSQIVNDFQKGDIAEGYSVSREKKESFPLTVTSAQKNPTAFYLCASSIGRAGELFFGEGSRLTVL.

This clone was detected only a few times. The rearrangement uses TRBV18 and TRBJ1-1; D gene unclear. Germline V CDR1 and CDR2: KGHSH, LQKENI. V lost 2 bases to trimming and J lost 4 bases, with 23 bases between them. CDR3 length: 18 residues. In DNA form, the CDR3 reads TGTGCCAGCTCACCAATTTTGGGCCACCTCTCACGGGGCACTGAAGCTTTCTTT. This translates into CASSPILGHLSRGTEAFF.